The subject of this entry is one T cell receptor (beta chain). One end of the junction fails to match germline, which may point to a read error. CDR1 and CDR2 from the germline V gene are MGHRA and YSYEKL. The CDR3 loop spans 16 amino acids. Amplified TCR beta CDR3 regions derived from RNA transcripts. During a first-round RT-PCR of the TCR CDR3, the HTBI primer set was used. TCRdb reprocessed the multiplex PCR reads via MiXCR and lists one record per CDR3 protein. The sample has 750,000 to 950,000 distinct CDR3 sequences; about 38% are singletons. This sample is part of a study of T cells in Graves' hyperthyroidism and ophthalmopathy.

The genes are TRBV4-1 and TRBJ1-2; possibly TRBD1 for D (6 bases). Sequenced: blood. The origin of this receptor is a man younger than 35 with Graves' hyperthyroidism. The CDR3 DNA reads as TGTGCCAGCAGCCACCTAGGGGGGGATGGGAATATGGGCTACACCTTC. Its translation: CASSHLGGDGNMGYTF.